These T cell receptor beta chains were read from a single sample in a study of CD4 and CD8 cells across lung adenocarcinoma regions. TCRdb called the PCR reads again in MiXCR, with one record for every CDR3 protein. This sample carries fewer than 10,000 distinct CDR3 sequences, 40% to 55% of them seen once, and the ten largest clones take approximately 16%. The sequencing input was CD4+ T cells from the margin of a lung tumor. The receptors were gathered from a female donor with lung adenocarcinoma. The CD4 and CD8 labels of this study may be unreliable. Both conserved end residues are part of each CDR3. The D gene is left open where the match is weak. The size entry is marked missing in some rows and otherwise reads once, few, many or a size class.

15 | NA | NA | TRBJ1-6 | TRBV7-2 | CASSFAGSYNSPLHF | TGTGCCAGCAGCTTCGCGGGTTCCTATAATTCACCCCTCCACTTT
15 | NA | few | TRBJ2-6 | TRBV6-5 | CASGGSHSGANVLTF | TGTGCCAGCGGGGGTTCTCACTCTGGGGCCAACGTCCTGACTTTC
17 | TRBD1 | NA | TRBJ2-2 | TRBV7-8 | CASSLDSVRGPGGELFF | TGTGCCAGCAGCTTAGATTCGGTCAGGGGGCCGGGCGGGGAGCTGTTTTTT
13 | NA | NA | TRBJ2-4 | TRBV6-2/TRBV6-3 | CASSYTQPNIQYF | TGTGCCAGCAGTTACACTCAACCAAACATTCAGTACTTC
16 | NA | medium-sized | TRBJ2-2 | TRBV6-1 | CASSERAGANTGELFF | TGTGCCAGCAGTGAACGCGCAGGGGCGAACACCGGGGAGCTGTTTTTT
17 | TRBD2 | few | TRBJ2-5 | TRBV4-2 | CASSQGDSGTRGETQYF | TGTGCCAGCAGCCAAGGCGATAGCGGGACGAGGGGAGAGACCCAGTACTTC
16 | TRBD2 | medium-sized | TRBJ2-2 | TRBV6-1 | CATSLAGGVNTGELFF | TGTGCCACCAGTCTAGCGGGAGGTGTGAACACCGGGGAGCTGTTTTTT
14 | NA | NA | TRBJ2-4 | TRBV7-2 | CTSRGLGAKNTQYF | TGTACCAGCAGGGGGCTAGGAGCCAAAAATACTCAGTACTTC
12 | NA | NA | TRBJ2-2 | TRBV10-2 | CASSAYWGELFF | TGCGCCAGCAGTGCGTACTGGGGGGAGCTGTTCTTC
14 | NA | medium-sized | TRBJ1-1 | TRBV27 | CASSDLRVNTEAFF | TGTGCCAGCAGTGACCTCAGGGTAAACACTGAAGCTTTCTTT
14 | NA | NA | TRBJ2-7 | TRBV6-1 | CASSGGAWAYVLTF | TGTGCCAGCAGTGGCGGGGCTTGGGCCTACGTGCTGACCTTC
17 | TRBD2 | many | TRBJ2-6 | TRBV4-1 | CASSLTQRGSGANVLTF | TGCGCCAGCAGCCTTACCCAGCGGGGGTCTGGGGCCAACGTCCTGACTTTC
15 | NA | NA | TRBJ1-5 | TRBV6-1 | CASRKTGSGNQPQHF | TGTGCCAGCAGAAAGACAGGAAGCGGCAATCAGCCCCAGCATTTT
17 | TRBD2 | few | TRBJ2-5 | TRBV7-2 | CASSLGGTLGGAETQYF | TGTGCCAGCAGCTTAGGGGGCACTCTCGGGGGGGCAGAGACCCAGTACTTC
12 | NA | medium-sized | TRBJ2-2 | TRBV10-2 | CASPDVTGELFF | TGCGCCAGCCCGGATGTCACCGGGGAGCTGTTTTTT
16 | TRBD1 | many | TRBJ1-2 | TRBV6-1 | CASSSHSGQDYYGYTF | TGTGCCAGCAGCTCCCATTCGGGACAGGATTACTATGGCTACACCTTC
15 | NA | NA | TRBJ1-5 | TRBV6-1 | CASSPEGGYYQPQHF | TGTGCCAGCAGCCCCGAGGGGGGATACTATCAGCCCCAGCATTTT
15 | NA | NA | TRBJ2-7 | TRBV7-2 | CARSFPAATYNTQYF | TGTGCCAGGAGCTTTCCGGCTGCGACCTACAATACGCAGTACTTC
13 | TRBD2 | many | TRBJ2-1 | TRBV6-2/TRBV6-3 | CASSPGTSGKQFF | TGTGCCAGCAGCCCCGGGACTAGCGGGAAACAGTTCTTC
14 | NA | few | TRBJ2-3 | TRBV20-1 | CSATPGRNTDTQYF | TGCAGTGCTACGCCGGGCCGAAACACAGATACGCAGTATTTT
16 | TRBD2 | NA | TRBJ2-3 | TRBV6-1 | CASSDSGGVGAGAQYF | TGTGCCAGCAGTGATAGCGGGGGGGTGGGAGCCGGGGCGCAGTATTTT
15 | NA | many | TRBJ2-7 | TRBV28 | CASSLFWDTPGEQYF | TGTGCCAGCAGTTTATTTTGGGACACCCCGGGGGAGCAGTACTTC
15 | TRBD1 | many | TRBJ2-7 | TRBV6-1 | CASSDGRQGLYEQYF | TGTGCCAGCAGTGACGGGCGACAGGGCCTATACGAGCAGTACTTC
15 | NA | NA | TRBJ2-3 | TRBV27 | CASELGAGATNTQYF | TGTGCCAGCGAGTTGGGGGCGGGGGCCACAAATACGCAGTATTTT
14 | NA | NA | TRBJ2-2 | TRBV6-5 | CASSSTVVTDEQFF | TGTGCCAGCAGTTCGACTGTGGTGACCGATGAGCAGTTTTTT
11 | NA | medium-sized | TRBJ2-1 | TRBV6-2/TRBV6-3 | CASSYGYEQFF | TGTGCCAGCAGTTACGGGTATGAGCAGTTCTTC
16 | TRBD1 | medium-sized | TRBJ1-5 | TRBV6-1 | CASRRTGGASDQPQHF | TGTGCCAGCAGAAGGACAGGGGGCGCGAGCGATCAGCCCCAGCATTTT
14 | TRBD1 | few | TRBJ2-2 | TRBV30 | CAWSGQGYTGELFF | TGTGCCTGGAGTGGACAGGGATACACCGGGGAGCTGTTTTTT
16 | TRBD1 | many | TRBJ2-5 | TRBV27 | CASSPRDRGKQETQYF | TGTGCCAGCAGTCCCCGGGACAGGGGCAAACAAGAGACCCAGTACTTC
16 | TRBD2 | medium-sized | TRBJ2-3 | TRBV7-2 | CASSLGSGSITDTQYF | TGTGCCAGCAGCTTAGGCAGCGGGAGTATAACAGATACGCAGTATTTT
15 | NA | NA | TRBJ1-1 | TRBV27 | CASSLSRWGGTEAFF | TGTGCCAGCAGTTTATCGAGGTGGGGCGGCACTGAAGCTTTCTTT
15 | TRBD2 | NA | TRBJ2-3 | TRBV6-1 | CASRVLAGVADTQYF | TGTGCCAGCAGGGTACTAGCGGGAGTGGCAGATACGCAGTATTTT
15 | TRBD2 | NA | TRBJ2-7 | TRBV5-8 | CASSRGTSGVYEQYF | TGTGCCAGCAGCCGCGGGACTAGCGGGGTCTACGAGCAGTACTTC
16 | TRBD2 | NA | TRBJ2-5 | TRBV3-1 | CASSQVLRGGLRAQYF | TGTGCCAGCAGCCAAGTGCTGCGGGGAGGGTTAAGGGCCCAGTACTTC
15 | TRBD2 | NA | TRBJ2-1 | TRBV6-5 | CASSFSGRGGNEQFF | TGTGCCAGCAGTTTTAGCGGGAGAGGGGGCAATGAGCAGTTCTTC
16 | TRBD2 | NA | TRBJ2-1 | TRBV4-2 | CASSQASGLAGPEQFF | TGTGCCAGCAGCCAAGCATCTGGACTAGCGGGACCAGAGCAGTTCTTC
15 | TRBD2 | few | TRBJ2-1 | TRBV7-2 | CASSAGLAGAGEQFF | TGTGCCAGCAGCGCGGGACTAGCGGGAGCCGGTGAGCAGTTCTTC
15 | NA | few | TRBJ1-3 | TRBV6-5 | CASSYGRTSGNTIYF | TGTGCCAGCAGTTACGGTCGGACATCTGGAAACACCATATATTTT
14 | NA | large | TRBJ1-1 | TRBV10-2 | CASSYDGMNTEAFF | TGCGCCAGCAGTTATGACGGAATGAACACTGAAGCTTTCTTT
15 | NA | few | TRBJ1-1 | TRBV27 | CASSRRPRGNTEAFF | TGTGCCAGCTCCCGCCGACCCAGGGGGAACACTGAAGCTTTCTTT
14 | NA | many | TRBJ1-5 | TRBV6-1 | CASSAFGQNQPQHF | TGTGCCAGCAGTGCATTTGGACAGAATCAGCCCCAGCATTTT
18 | NA | NA | TRBJ2-4 | TRBV6-2/TRBV6-3 | CASSPLGPRALGKNIQYF | TGTGCCAGCAGCCCCCTTGGGCCTCGCGCCTTAGGCAAAAACATTCAGTACTTC
15 | NA | NA | TRBJ2-4 | TRBV6-5 | CASGSATGTTDIQYF | TGTGCCAGCGGTTCCGCGACGGGAACCACAGATATTCAGTACTTC
15 | TRBD1 | NA | TRBJ2-7 | TRBV11-2 | CASSLGTGEMYEQYF | TGTGCCAGCAGCCTAGGGACAGGGGAGATGTACGAGCAGTACTTC